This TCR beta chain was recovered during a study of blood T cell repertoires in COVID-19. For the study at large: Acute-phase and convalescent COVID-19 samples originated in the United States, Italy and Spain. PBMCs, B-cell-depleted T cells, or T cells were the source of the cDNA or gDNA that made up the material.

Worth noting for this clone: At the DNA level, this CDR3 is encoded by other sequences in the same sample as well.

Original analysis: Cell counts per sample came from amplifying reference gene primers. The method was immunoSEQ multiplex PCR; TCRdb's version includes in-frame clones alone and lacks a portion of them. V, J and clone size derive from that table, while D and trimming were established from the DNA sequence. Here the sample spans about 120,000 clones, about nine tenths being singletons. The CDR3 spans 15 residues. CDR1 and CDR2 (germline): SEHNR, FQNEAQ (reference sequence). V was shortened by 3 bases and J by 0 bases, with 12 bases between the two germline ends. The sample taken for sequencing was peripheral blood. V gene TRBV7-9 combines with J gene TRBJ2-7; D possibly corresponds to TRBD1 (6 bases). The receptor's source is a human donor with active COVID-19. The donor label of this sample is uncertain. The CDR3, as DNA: TGTGCCAGCAGCTTCGGGACATATGGCTCCTACGAGCAGTACTTC. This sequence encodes CASSFGTYGSYEQYF.